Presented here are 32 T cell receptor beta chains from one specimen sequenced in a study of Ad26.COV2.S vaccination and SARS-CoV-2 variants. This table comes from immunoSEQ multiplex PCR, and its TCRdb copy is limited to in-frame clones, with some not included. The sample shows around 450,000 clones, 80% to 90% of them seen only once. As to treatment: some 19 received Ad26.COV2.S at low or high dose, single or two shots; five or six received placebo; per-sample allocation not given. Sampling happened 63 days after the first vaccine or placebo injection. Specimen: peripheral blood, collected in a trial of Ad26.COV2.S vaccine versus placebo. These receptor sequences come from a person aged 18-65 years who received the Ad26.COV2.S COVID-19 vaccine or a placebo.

Here the CDR3 reads CSVRTGQSSYNEQFF. CDR3 nucleotide sequence: TGCAGCGTCCGGACAGGACAGAGCTCCTACAATGAGCAGTTCTTC. The rearrangement joins TRBV29-1 to TRBJ2-1, with 7 bases fitting TRBD1. The J segment lost 0 bases and the V segment lost 6 bases, leaving 8 bases of the junction unmatched. Germline V lookup: CDR1 SQVTM, CDR2 ANQGSEA. CDR3 length equals 15 residues.

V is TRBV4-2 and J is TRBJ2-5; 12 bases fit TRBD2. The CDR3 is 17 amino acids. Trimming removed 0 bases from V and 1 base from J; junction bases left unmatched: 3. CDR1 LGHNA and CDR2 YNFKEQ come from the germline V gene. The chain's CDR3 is CASSQDPSGGGQETQYF. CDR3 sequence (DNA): TGTGCCAGCAGCCAAGATCCTAGCGGGGGGGGCCAAGAGACCCAGTACTTC.

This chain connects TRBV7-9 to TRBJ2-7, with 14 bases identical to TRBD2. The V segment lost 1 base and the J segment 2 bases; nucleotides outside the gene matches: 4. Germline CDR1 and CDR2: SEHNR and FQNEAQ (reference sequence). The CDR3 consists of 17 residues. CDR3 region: CASSLGLAGGSPYEQYF. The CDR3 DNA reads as TGTGCCAGCAGCTTAGGACTAGCGGGAGGGTCCCCCTACGAGCAGTACTTC.

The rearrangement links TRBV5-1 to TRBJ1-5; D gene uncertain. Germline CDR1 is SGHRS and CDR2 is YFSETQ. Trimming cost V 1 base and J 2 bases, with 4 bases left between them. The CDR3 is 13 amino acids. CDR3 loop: CASSLQGNQPQHF. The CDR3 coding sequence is TGCGCCAGCAGCTTGCAGGGCAATCAGCCCCAGCATTTT.

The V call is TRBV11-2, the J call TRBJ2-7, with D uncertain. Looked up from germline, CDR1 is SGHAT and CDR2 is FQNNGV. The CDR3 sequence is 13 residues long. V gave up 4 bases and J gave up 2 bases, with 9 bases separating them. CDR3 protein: CASSYSLTYEQYF. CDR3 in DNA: TGTGCCAGCAGCTACAGTTTAACCTACGAGCAGTACTTC.

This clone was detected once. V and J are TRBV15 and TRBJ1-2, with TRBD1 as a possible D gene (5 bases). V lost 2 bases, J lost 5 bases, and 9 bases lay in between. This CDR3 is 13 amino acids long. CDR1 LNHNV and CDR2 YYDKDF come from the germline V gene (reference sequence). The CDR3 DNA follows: TGTGCCACCAGCAGATCCGGGGGTTATGGCTACACCTTC. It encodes CATSRSGGYGYTF.

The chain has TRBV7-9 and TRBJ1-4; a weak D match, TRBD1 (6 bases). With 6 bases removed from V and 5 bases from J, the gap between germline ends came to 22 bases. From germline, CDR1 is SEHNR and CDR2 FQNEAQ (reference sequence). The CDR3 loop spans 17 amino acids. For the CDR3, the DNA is TGTGCCAGCAGTCAAAGACCTAACAGGGTGGGGAATGAAAAACTGTTTTTT. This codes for CASSQRPNRVGNEKLFF.

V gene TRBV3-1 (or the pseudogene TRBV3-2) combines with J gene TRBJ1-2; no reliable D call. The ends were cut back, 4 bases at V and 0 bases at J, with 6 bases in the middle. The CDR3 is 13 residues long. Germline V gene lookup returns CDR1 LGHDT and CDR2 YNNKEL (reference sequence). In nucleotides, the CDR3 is TGTGCCAGCAGCCCGTGGGCTAACTATGGCTACACCTTC. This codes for CASSPWANYGYTF.

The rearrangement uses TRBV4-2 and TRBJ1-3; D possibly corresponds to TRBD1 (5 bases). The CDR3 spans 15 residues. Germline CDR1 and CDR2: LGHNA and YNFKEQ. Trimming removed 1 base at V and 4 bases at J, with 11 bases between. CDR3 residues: CASSQGGAGGNTIYF. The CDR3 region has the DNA TGTGCCAGCAGCCAAGGAGGGGCAGGAGGAAACACCATATATTTT.

The CDR3 loop is CASSLTGEPSGNTIYF. CDR3 sequence (DNA): TGTGCCAGCAGCTTGACAGGGGAACCCTCTGGAAACACCATATATTTT. This chain joins TRBV7-2 and TRBJ1-3, with 8 bases aligning to TRBD1. This CDR3 region has 16 residues. Germline V gene lookup returns CDR1 SGHTA and CDR2 FQGNSA. V shed 3 bases, J shed 0 bases, and the junction held 4 bases outside the gene matches.

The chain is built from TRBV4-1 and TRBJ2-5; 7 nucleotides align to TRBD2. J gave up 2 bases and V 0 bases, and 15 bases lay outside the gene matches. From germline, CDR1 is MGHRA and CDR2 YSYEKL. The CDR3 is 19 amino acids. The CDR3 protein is CASSQEFWGGVAEQETQYF. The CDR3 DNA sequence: TGCGCCAGCAGCCAAGAATTCTGGGGGGGGGTAGCGGAGCAAGAGACCCAGTACTTC.

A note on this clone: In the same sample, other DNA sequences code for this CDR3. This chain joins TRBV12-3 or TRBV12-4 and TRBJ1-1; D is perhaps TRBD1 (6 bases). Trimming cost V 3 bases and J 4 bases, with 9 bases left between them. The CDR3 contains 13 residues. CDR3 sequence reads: CASSLGRGTEAFF. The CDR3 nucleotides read TGTGCCAGCAGTTTGGGCAGGGGCACTGAAGCTTTCTTT.

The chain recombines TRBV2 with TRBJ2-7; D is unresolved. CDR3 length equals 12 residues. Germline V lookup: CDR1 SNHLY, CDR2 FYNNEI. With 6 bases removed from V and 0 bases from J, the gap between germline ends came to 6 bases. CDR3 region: CASRHSSYEQYF. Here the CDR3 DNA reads TGTGCCAGCAGGCACTCCTCCTACGAGCAGTACTTC.

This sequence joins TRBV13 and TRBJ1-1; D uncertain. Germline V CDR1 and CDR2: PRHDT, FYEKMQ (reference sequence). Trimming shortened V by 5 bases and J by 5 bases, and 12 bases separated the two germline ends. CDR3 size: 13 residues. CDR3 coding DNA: TGTGCCAGCAGCCAATGGACGGGGACTGAAGCTTTCTTT. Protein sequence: CASSQWTGTEAFF.

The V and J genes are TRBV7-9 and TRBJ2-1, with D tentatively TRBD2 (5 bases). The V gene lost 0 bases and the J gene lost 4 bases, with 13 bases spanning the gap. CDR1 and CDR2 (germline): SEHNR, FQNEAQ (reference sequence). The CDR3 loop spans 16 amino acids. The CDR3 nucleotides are TGTGCCAGCAGCTTAGCGGCACTACTAGATTACAATGAGCAGTTCTTC. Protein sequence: CASSLAALLDYNEQFF. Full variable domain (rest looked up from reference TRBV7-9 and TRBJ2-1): DTGVSQNPRHKITKRGQNVTFRCDPISEHNRLYWYRQTLGQGPEFLTYFQNEAQLEKSRLLSDRFSAERPKGSFSTLEIQRTEQGDSAMYLCASSLAALLDYNEQFFGPGTRLTVL.

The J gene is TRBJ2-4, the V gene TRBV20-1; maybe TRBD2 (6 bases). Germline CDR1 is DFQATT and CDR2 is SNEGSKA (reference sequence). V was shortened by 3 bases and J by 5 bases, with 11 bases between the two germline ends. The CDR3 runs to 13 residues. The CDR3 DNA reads TGCAGTGCTAGTACGGGAGTACAAAACATTCAGTACTTC. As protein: CSASTGVQNIQYF.

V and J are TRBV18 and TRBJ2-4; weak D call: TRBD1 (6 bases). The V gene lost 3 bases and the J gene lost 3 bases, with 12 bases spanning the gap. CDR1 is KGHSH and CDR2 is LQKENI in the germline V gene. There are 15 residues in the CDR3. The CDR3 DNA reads TGTGCCAGCTCACCCGCGACAGGAGTCAAAAACATTCAGTACTTC. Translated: CASSPATGVKNIQYF.

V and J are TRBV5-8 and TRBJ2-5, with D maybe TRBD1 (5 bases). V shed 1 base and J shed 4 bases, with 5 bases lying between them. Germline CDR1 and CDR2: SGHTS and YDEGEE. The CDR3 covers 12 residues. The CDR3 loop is CASSLTGETQYF. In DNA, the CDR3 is TGTGCCAGCAGCTTGACAGGAGAGACCCAGTACTTC.

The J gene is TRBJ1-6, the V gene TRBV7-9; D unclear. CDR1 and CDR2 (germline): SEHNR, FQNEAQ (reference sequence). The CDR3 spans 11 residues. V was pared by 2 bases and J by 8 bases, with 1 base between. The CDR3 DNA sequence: TGTGCCAGCAGCTTACATTCACCCCTCCACTTT. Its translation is CASSLHSPLHF.

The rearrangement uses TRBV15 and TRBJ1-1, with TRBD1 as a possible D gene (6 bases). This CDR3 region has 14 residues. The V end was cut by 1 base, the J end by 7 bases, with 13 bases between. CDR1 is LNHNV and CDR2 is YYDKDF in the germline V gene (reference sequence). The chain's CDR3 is CATSRASWTDEAFF. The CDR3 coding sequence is TGTGCCACCAGCAGAGCTTCTTGGACAGATGAAGCTTTCTTT.

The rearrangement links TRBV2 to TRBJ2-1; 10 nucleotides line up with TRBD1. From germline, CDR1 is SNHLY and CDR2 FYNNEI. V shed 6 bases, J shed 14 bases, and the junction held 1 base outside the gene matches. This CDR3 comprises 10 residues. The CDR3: CASRGQGKFF. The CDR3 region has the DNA TGTGCCAGCAGGGGACAGGGGAAGTTCTTC.

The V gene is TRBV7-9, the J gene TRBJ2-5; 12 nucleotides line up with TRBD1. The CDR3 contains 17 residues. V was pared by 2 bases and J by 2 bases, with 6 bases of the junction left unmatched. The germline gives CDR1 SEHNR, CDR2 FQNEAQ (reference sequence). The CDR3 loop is CASSLPRDRGHQETQYF. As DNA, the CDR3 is TGTGCCAGCAGCTTACCCCGGGACAGGGGGCATCAAGAGACCCAGTACTTC.

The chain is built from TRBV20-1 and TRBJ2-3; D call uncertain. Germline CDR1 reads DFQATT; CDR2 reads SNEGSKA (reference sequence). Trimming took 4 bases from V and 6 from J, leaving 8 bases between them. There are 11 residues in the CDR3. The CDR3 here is CSAKPYDTQYF. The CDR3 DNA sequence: TGCAGTGCTAAACCATATGATACGCAGTATTTT.

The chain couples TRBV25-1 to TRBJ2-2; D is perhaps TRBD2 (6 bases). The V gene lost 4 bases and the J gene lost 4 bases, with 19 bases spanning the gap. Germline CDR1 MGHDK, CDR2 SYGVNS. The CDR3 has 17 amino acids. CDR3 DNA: TGTGCCAGCAGTGGCGGGATTCTCTGGGACTTCACCGGGGAGCTGTTTTTT. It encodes CASSGGILWDFTGELFF.

The CDR3, as DNA: TGTGCCAGCAGCCAAGTATTTTACAATGAGCAGTTCTTC. It translates to CASSQVFYNEQFF. The V and J genes are TRBV14 and TRBJ2-1; D remains unclear. The germline V and J ends were trimmed by 1 base and 4 bases, with 5 bases remaining between them. CDR1 SGHDN and CDR2 FVKESK come from the germline V gene. The CDR3 has 13 amino acids.

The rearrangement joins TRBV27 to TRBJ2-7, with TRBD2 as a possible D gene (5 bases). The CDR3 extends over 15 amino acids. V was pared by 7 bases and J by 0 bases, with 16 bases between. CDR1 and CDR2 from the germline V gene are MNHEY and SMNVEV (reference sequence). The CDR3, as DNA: TGTGCCAGCAACCAACTAGGAGGAACCTCCTACGAGCAGTACTTC. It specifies CASNQLGGTSYEQYF.

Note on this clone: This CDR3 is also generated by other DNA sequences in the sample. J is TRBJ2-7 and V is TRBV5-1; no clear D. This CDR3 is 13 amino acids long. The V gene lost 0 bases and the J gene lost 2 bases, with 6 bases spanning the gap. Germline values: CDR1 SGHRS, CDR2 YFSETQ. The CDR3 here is CASSLGGPYEQYF. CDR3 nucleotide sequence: TGCGCCAGCAGCTTGGGAGGACCCTACGAGCAGTACTTC. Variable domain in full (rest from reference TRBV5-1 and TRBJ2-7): KAGVTQTPRYLIKTRGQQVTLSCSPISGHRSVSWYQQTPGQGLQFLFEYFSETQRNKGNFPGRFSGRQFSNSRSEMNVSTLELGDSALYLCASSLGGPYEQYFGPGTRLTVT.

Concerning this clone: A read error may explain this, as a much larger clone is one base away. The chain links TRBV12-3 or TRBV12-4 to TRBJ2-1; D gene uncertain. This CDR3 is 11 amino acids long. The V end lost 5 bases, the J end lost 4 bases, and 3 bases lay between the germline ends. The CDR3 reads CASSEYNEQFF. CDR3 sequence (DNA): TGTGCCAGCAGTGAATACAATGAGCAGTTCTTC.

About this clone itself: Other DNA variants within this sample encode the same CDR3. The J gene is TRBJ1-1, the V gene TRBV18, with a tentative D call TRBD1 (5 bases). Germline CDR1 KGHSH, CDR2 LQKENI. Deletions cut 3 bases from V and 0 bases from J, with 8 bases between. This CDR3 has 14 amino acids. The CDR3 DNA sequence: TGTGCCAGCTCACCGCAGGGATTGAACACTGAAGCTTTCTTT. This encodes CASSPQGLNTEAFF.

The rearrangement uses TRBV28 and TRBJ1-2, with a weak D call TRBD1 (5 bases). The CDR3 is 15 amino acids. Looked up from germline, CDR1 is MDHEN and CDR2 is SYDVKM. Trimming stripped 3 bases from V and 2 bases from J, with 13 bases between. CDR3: CASSFLYGANYGYTF. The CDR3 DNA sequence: TGTGCCAGCAGTTTTCTCTACGGGGCGAACTATGGCTACACCTTC.

The CDR3 DNA sequence: TGTGCCAGTATTAACCCTCAGACAGGGCAAAATGGCTACACCTTC. As protein: CASINPQTGQNGYTF. The chain recombines TRBV19 with TRBJ1-2, with 7 bases that match TRBD1. The CDR3 totals 15 residues. Losses at the gene ends were 7 bases for V and 6 bases for J; bases not matched to a gene: 14. Germline values: CDR1 LNHDA, CDR2 SQIVND (reference sequence).

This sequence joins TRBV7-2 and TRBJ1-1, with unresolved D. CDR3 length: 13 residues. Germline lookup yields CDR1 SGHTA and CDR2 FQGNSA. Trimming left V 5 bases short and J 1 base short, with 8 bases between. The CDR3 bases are TGTGCCAGCAGCCCCTATACGAACACTGAAGCTTTCTTT. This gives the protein CASSPYTNTEAFF. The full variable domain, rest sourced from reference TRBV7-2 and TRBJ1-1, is GAGVSQSPSNKVTEKGKDVELRCDPISGHTALYWYRQSLGQGLEFLIYFQGNSAPDKSGLPSDRFSAERTGGSVSTLTIQRTQQEDSAVYLCASSPYTNTEAFFGQGTRLTVV.